Listed below are T cell receptor beta chains from one sample, sequenced in a study of cytomegalovirus exposure and HLA in healthy donors. Assay used: immunoSEQ multiplex PCR; TCRdb lists only in-frame clones, some missing. The profile shows over 150,000 clones, more than 80% of them singletons. Sequenced input: PBMCs. These receptors were obtained from a boy aged 5-17 years in good health and CMV-seronegative. The CDR3 runs from the conserved cysteine through the conserved F or W. Each record gives: J gene, V gene, CDR3 length, CDR3 protein.

TRBJ2-7 | TRBV6-1 | 15 | CASSPFGQGGNEQYF
TRBJ2-2 | TRBV19 | 18 | CASRLRSDRRPNTGELFF
TRBJ2-7 | TRBV7-9 | 15 | CASSTGTSGLDEQYF
TRBJ2-1 | TRBV7-8 | 18 | CASEGGQGALASYNEQFF
TRBJ1-5 | TRBV30 | 13 | CAWTPGSNQPQHF
TRBJ1-1 | TRBV27 | 16 | CASSLRGSLSNTEAFF
TRBJ2-2 | TRBV7-6 | 14 | CASSLGPDTGELFF
TRBJ2-3 | TRBV5-6 | 14 | CASSLGAAWDTQYF
TRBJ1-1 | TRBV30 | 13 | CAWRTDSYTEAFF
TRBJ2-5 | TRBV30 | 16 | CAWSSPLGGGSETQYF
TRBJ1-5 | TRBV4-1 | 18 | CASSQDLPYSEEGQPQHF
TRBJ1-3 | TRBV4-2 | 16 | CASSLPVTRSGNTIYF
TRBJ2-7 | TRBV21-1 | 19 | CASSNYTGARAGGSYEQYF
TRBJ2-5 | TRBV18 | 13 | CASSPGAGETQYF
TRBJ1-1 | TRBV5-8 | 15 | CASSFPPGVNTEAFF
TRBJ2-5 | TRBV11-2 | 15 | CASSFFRGTQETQYF
TRBJ1-5 | TRBV6-4 | 14 | CASSEGTGNQPQHF
TRBJ2-1 | TRBV29-1 | 14 | CSVERTGGGDEQFF
TRBJ2-3 | TRBV6-1 | 14 | CASRTGGKRDTQYF
TRBJ1-2 | TRBV6-1 | 14 | CASTDGAGAFGYTF
TRBJ1-1 | TRBV7-2 | 12 | CASSLQGAEAFF
TRBJ2-1 | TRBV4-2 | 19 | CASSQEALLTSAINNEQFF
TRBJ1-2 | TRBV5-1 | 13 | CASSSDGGGSYTF
TRBJ2-7 | TRBV7-2 | 13 | CASSLLAGYEQYF
TRBJ1-5 | TRBV19 | 13 | CASSMNTRQPQHF
TRBJ2-5 | TRBV19 | 14 | CASSRGTVQKTQYF
TRBJ2-7 | TRBV6-6 | 11 | CASSVDYEQYF
TRBJ2-5 | TRBV5-6 | 15 | CASSLGQGDQETQYF
TRBJ1-2 | TRBV2 | 16 | CASIPLGTASSHGYTF
TRBJ1-2 | TRBV30 | 14 | CAWRALDREYGYTF
TRBJ2-7 | TRBV30 | 13 | CASVGGPTYEQYF
TRBJ1-2 | TRBV5-4 | 14 | CASSLVGQYYGYTF
TRBJ2-3 | TRBV6-1 | 14 | CASSSGFDTDTQYF
TRBJ1-1 | TRBV5-1 | 14 | CASSLETVNTEAFF
TRBJ2-2 | TRBV28 | 15 | CASSLRDRDTGELFF
TRBJ1-2 | TRBV5-6 | 13 | CASSQGINYGYTF
TRBJ2-7 | TRBV11-2 | 14 | CASSSQSGSLEQYF
TRBJ2-5 | TRBV6-6 | 15 | CASSYGAGGYETQYF
TRBJ2-7 | TRBV29-1 | 13 | CSVVTGTSYEQYF
TRBJ2-7 | TRBV10-3 | 15 | CAISDYTQGVREQYF
TRBJ1-1 | TRBV5-1 | 15 | CASSFDSGGPRAAFF
TRBJ2-7 | TRBV6-5 | 15 | CASSTGTGSGYEQYF
TRBJ1-2 | TRBV5-4 | 16 | CASSPGGTGVGYGYTF
TRBJ1-1 | TRBV7-9 | 15 | CASSLRQGSDTEAFF
TRBJ2-5 | TRBV6-1 | 15 | CASSTLAGGRETQYF